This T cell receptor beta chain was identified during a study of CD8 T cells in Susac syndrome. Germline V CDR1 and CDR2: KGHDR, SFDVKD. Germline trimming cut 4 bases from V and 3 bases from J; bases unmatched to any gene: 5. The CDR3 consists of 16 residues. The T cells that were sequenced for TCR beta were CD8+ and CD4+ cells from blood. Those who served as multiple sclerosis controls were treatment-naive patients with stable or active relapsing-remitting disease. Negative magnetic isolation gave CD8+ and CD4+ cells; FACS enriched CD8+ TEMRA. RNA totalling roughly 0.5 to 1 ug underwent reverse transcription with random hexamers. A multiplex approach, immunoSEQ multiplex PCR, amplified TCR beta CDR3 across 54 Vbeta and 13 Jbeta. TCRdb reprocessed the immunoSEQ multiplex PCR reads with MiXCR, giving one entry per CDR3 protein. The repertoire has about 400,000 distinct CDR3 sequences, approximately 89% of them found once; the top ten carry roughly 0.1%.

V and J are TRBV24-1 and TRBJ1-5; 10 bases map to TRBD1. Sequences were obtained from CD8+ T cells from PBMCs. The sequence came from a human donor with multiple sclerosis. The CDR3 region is CATSERTGGNNQPQHF. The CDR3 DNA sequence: TGTGCCACCAGTGAACGGACAGGGGGTAACAATCAGCCCCAGCATTTT.